This T cell receptor beta chain came from a study of control samples from healthy donors and cancer patients. Clones were read by immunoSEQ multiplex PCR, and TCRdb kept only the in-frame ones, dropping some. The sample consists of 50,000 to 55,000 clones, about 92% of them appearing once. The sample holds one count of this clone. The CDR3 length is 15 residues. Trimming shortened V by 4 bases and J by 5 bases, and 18 bases separated the two germline ends. Per the germline V gene, CDR1 is SGHRS and CDR2 is YFSETQ. The rearrangement joins TRBV5-1 to TRBJ2-5; D is perhaps TRBD2 (6 bases). The sample consisted of PBMCs. The source of this sequence is a man aged 35-49 years with colorectal cancer. The CDR3: CASSALGLWAETQYF. CDR3 coding DNA: TGCGCCAGCAGCGCCTTGGGACTCTGGGCCGAGACCCAGTACTTC.